This T cell receptor (beta chain) was sequenced during a study of PD-1 blockade in classical Hodgkin lymphoma. The sample's time point: cycle 4 day 1 (C4D1), after 5 to 7 weeks of nivolumab. Relapse after autologous stem cell transplantation occurred in every patient, and brentuximab vedotin exposure varied. Investigators isolated CD4+ T cells from thawed PBMCs through magnetic negative selection. The repertoire was sequenced with immunoSEQ multiplex PCR; TCRdb's copy has only in-frame clones and lacks some. Of fewer than 35,000 clones listed, more than 85% are singletons. Per germline, CDR1 SGHDT and CDR2 YYEEEE. After removal of 3 bases from V and 4 bases from J, the junction contained 13 bases not matched to a gene. CDR3 length: 18 amino acids. Only one count was recorded for this clone.

The sample in question was CD4+ T cells from blood, obtained before the fourth cycle of nivolumab. This receptor was identified in a human donor with classical Hodgkin lymphoma. The rearrangement uses TRBV5-6 and TRBJ2-1; 10 positions match TRBD2. This CDR3 is CASSWRGSGRPRYNEQFF. CDR3 coding DNA: TGTGCCAGCAGCTGGCGCGGTAGCGGGAGGCCTCGTTACAATGAGCAGTTCTTC.